Listed below are T cell receptor beta chains from one sample, sequenced in a study of T cells in Graves' hyperthyroidism and ophthalmopathy. A single record per CDR3 protein comes from TCRdb applying MiXCR to the multiplex PCR reads. The data show approximately 610,000 distinct CDR3 sequences, roughly 14% seen once. Input material: blood. These receptors all stem from a woman between 40 and 55 years old with Graves' ophthalmopathy. Each CDR3 is given with its conserved first and last residue. The D gene is left open where the match is weak. Part of the rows lack a size; the others show once, few, many or a class for expanded clones.

abundance: NA
d_gene: TRBD2
j_gene: TRBJ2-5
v_gene: TRBV20-1
CDR3nt: TGCAGTGCTGGGACTAGCGGGAGGTTGGGGACCCAGTACTTC
CDR3aa: CSAGTSGRLGTQYF

abundance: many
d_gene: NA
j_gene: TRBJ1-5
v_gene: TRBV19
CDR3nt: TGTGCCAGTAGTCCCTCCGGGGCAGGTAATCAGCCCCAGCATTTT
CDR3aa: CASSPSGAGNQPQHF

abundance: many
d_gene: NA
j_gene: TRBJ1-1
v_gene: TRBV6-1
CDR3nt: TGTGCCAGCAGTGATAGGGAGGGGCAGGCTGAAGCTTTCTTT
CDR3aa: CASSDREGQAEAFF

abundance: many
d_gene: NA
j_gene: TRBJ1-1
v_gene: TRBV30
CDR3nt: TGTGCCTGGAGTCGGAATTTAAACACTGAAGCTTTCTTT
CDR3aa: CAWSRNLNTEAFF

abundance: many
d_gene: NA
j_gene: TRBJ2-2
v_gene: TRBV28
CDR3nt: TGTGCCAGCAGTTCTCCTCCATCCGGCACCGGGGAGCTGTTTTTT
CDR3aa: CASSSPPSGTGELFF

abundance: many
d_gene: NA
j_gene: TRBJ2-5
v_gene: TRBV18
CDR3nt: TGTGCCAGCTCACCATGGTGGGACGGGAAAGAGACCCAGTACTTC
CDR3aa: CASSPWWDGKETQYF

abundance: many
d_gene: NA
j_gene: TRBJ2-2
v_gene: TRBV6-1
CDR3nt: TGTGCCAGCAGTCCCCGGACAACCGGGGAGCTGTTTTTT
CDR3aa: CASSPRTTGELFF

abundance: NA
d_gene: NA
j_gene: TRBJ1-2
v_gene: TRBV6-2/TRBV6-3
CDR3nt: TGTGCCAGCAGTCGCGATTGGGTCCGCACTAACTATGGCTACACCTTC
CDR3aa: CASSRDWVRTNYGYTF

abundance: many
d_gene: NA
j_gene: TRBJ2-2
v_gene: TRBV30
CDR3nt: TGTGCCTGGGTCCGGGGATCGAATACCGGGGAGCTGTTTTTT
CDR3aa: CAWVRGSNTGELFF

abundance: many
d_gene: TRBD2
j_gene: TRBJ2-5
v_gene: TRBV20-1
CDR3nt: TGCAGTGCTAGCGGGGGGAATAAAGAGACCCAGTACTTC
CDR3aa: CSASGGNKETQYF

abundance: many
d_gene: NA
j_gene: TRBJ2-7
v_gene: TRBV7-8
CDR3nt: TGTGCCAGCAGCTTGAATGGAAAGGGGTACGAGCAGTACTTC
CDR3aa: CASSLNGKGYEQYF

abundance: few
d_gene: NA
j_gene: TRBJ2-7
v_gene: TRBV11-2
CDR3nt: TGTGCCAGCAGCGCCCCGGCGGGCGGGAACTCCTACGAGCAGTACTTC
CDR3aa: CASSAPAGGNSYEQYF

abundance: many
d_gene: NA
j_gene: TRBJ2-5
v_gene: TRBV12-3/TRBV12-4
CDR3nt: TGTGCCAGCAGTTTCGGTAGCGGCCAAGAGACCCAGTACTTC
CDR3aa: CASSFGSGQETQYF

abundance: few
d_gene: TRBD1
j_gene: TRBJ2-7
v_gene: TRBV29-1
CDR3nt: TGCAGCGCCTCCGGGACAGGGATCTACGAGCAGTACTTC
CDR3aa: CSASGTGIYEQYF

abundance: NA
d_gene: NA
j_gene: TRBJ2-5
v_gene: TRBV27
CDR3nt: TGTGCCAGCAGTTTTTTTGCGGGCCAAGAGACCCAGTACTTC
CDR3aa: CASSFFAGQETQYF

abundance: NA
d_gene: TRBD2
j_gene: TRBJ2-7
v_gene: TRBV6-2/TRBV6-3
CDR3nt: TGTGCCAGCAGTTCCGTAGCGGGAGGCCTCTACGAGCAGTACTTC
CDR3aa: CASSSVAGGLYEQYF

abundance: many
d_gene: TRBD1
j_gene: TRBJ2-7
v_gene: TRBV6-5
CDR3nt: TGTGCCAGCAGTTACTCGAGCGCGACAGGGGACTACGAGCAGTACTTC
CDR3aa: CASSYSSATGDYEQYF

abundance: many
d_gene: NA
j_gene: TRBJ1-5
v_gene: TRBV6-1
CDR3nt: TGTGCCAGCAGTGCCATCCGGCTCTACAATCAGCCCCAGCATTTT
CDR3aa: CASSAIRLYNQPQHF

abundance: NA
d_gene: NA
j_gene: TRBJ1-2
v_gene: TRBV28
CDR3nt: TGTGCCAGCACAGAATACCCATCCTATGGCTACACCTTC
CDR3aa: CASTEYPSYGYTF

abundance: many
d_gene: NA
j_gene: TRBJ2-5
v_gene: TRBV24-1
CDR3nt: TGTGCCACCAGTGACTCAACGGTGATTGAGACCCAGTACTTC
CDR3aa: CATSDSTVIETQYF

abundance: few
d_gene: NA
j_gene: TRBJ1-5
v_gene: TRBV6-1
CDR3nt: TGTGCCAGCAGCCCCCTCAGACAGGCGACGAGTCAGCCCCAGCATTTT
CDR3aa: CASSPLRQATSQPQHF

abundance: NA
d_gene: TRBD1
j_gene: TRBJ1-2
v_gene: TRBV3-1
CDR3nt: TGTGCCAGCACCCAAGACAGGGACGGCGGCTACACCTTC
CDR3aa: CASTQDRDGGYTF

abundance: NA
d_gene: NA
j_gene: TRBJ1-3
v_gene: TRBV6-5
CDR3nt: TGTGCCAGCAGTTACTCTCGATCTGGAAACACCATATATTTT
CDR3aa: CASSYSRSGNTIYF

abundance: few
d_gene: TRBD1
j_gene: TRBJ2-7
v_gene: TRBV7-2
CDR3nt: TGTGCCAGCACCTCCGGGACAGGGGCCTACGAGCAGTACTTC
CDR3aa: CASTSGTGAYEQYF

abundance: many
d_gene: TRBD2
j_gene: TRBJ2-2
v_gene: TRBV19
CDR3nt: TGTGCCAGTAGTTTTCCGGGACTAGCGTCTGGGGAGCTGTTTTTT
CDR3aa: CASSFPGLASGELFF

abundance: many
d_gene: NA
j_gene: TRBJ1-1
v_gene: TRBV30
CDR3nt: TGTGCCTGGAGTTCACAGGTCTGGACTGAAGCTTTCTTT
CDR3aa: CAWSSQVWTEAFF

abundance: many
d_gene: NA
j_gene: TRBJ1-2
v_gene: TRBV6-4
CDR3nt: TGTGCCAGCAGGGCCGTGTTCGACCACAAAATTAGAAGGGGCTACACCTTC
CDR3aa: CASRAVFDHKIRRGYTF

abundance: few
d_gene: NA
j_gene: TRBJ1-1
v_gene: TRBV7-9
CDR3nt: TGTGCCAGCAGCTTAGGGGGCAGAGGAGACACTGAAGCTTTCTTT
CDR3aa: CASSLGGRGDTEAFF

abundance: many
d_gene: TRBD1
j_gene: TRBJ1-2
v_gene: TRBV12-3/TRBV12-4
CDR3nt: TGTGCCAGCAGTCGAGGGGACAGAAACTATGGCTACACCTTC
CDR3aa: CASSRGDRNYGYTF

abundance: many
d_gene: TRBD2
j_gene: TRBJ2-7
v_gene: TRBV6-2/TRBV6-3
CDR3nt: TGTGCCAGCAGTTACATTCAGTCCGGGACTAGCGGGAGAGTCCCCTACGAGCAGTACTTC
CDR3aa: CASSYIQSGTSGRVPYEQYF

abundance: many
d_gene: NA
j_gene: TRBJ2-5
v_gene: TRBV20-1
CDR3nt: TGCAACCGTTGCGGGGTGCACGAGACCCAGTACTTC
CDR3aa: CNRCGVHETQYF

abundance: many
d_gene: NA
j_gene: TRBJ1-1
v_gene: TRBV29-1
CDR3nt: TGCAGCGTCCAAAGGGATATGAACACTGAAGCTTTCTTT
CDR3aa: CSVQRDMNTEAFF

abundance: NA
d_gene: NA
j_gene: TRBJ1-5
v_gene: TRBV12-3/TRBV12-4
CDR3nt: TGTGCCGGCAGCTTTGGCCAAAGCAATCAGCCCCAGCATTTT
CDR3aa: CAGSFGQSNQPQHF

abundance: NA
d_gene: TRBD1
j_gene: TRBJ2-2
v_gene: TRBV11-2
CDR3nt: TGTGCCAGCAGCCACTCACACGCGGACAGGTCCTTCGGGGAGCTGTTTTTT
CDR3aa: CASSHSHADRSFGELFF

abundance: NA
d_gene: NA
j_gene: TRBJ1-5
v_gene: TRBV16
CDR3nt: TGTGCCAGCAGCCAATTGGATACGGGGAATCAGCCCCAGCATTTT
CDR3aa: CASSQLDTGNQPQHF

abundance: many
d_gene: NA
j_gene: TRBJ2-7
v_gene: TRBV7-2
CDR3nt: TGTGCCAGCAGCTTAGACAGGGACACCTACGAGCAGTACTTC
CDR3aa: CASSLDRDTYEQYF

abundance: many
d_gene: TRBD2
j_gene: TRBJ2-7
v_gene: TRBV6-1
CDR3nt: TGTGCCAGCAGTGAAGAGGTTAGCGGGAGTTCCTACGAGCAGTACTTC
CDR3aa: CASSEEVSGSSYEQYF

abundance: few
d_gene: NA
j_gene: TRBJ2-5
v_gene: TRBV15
CDR3nt: TGTGCCACCAGCAGCTACGTGCGGGGAGGAGAGACCCAGTACTTC
CDR3aa: CATSSYVRGGETQYF

abundance: many
d_gene: TRBD2
j_gene: TRBJ2-7
v_gene: TRBV2
CDR3nt: TGTGCCAGCAACACAGCGGGAGTTCGGTCCTACGAGCAGTACTTC
CDR3aa: CASNTAGVRSYEQYF

abundance: many
d_gene: TRBD2
j_gene: TRBJ2-5
v_gene: TRBV11-2
CDR3nt: TGTGCCAGCAGCCCAGCTAGCGGGAGGCCTGAGACCCAGTACTTC
CDR3aa: CASSPASGRPETQYF

abundance: many
d_gene: TRBD1
j_gene: TRBJ1-1
v_gene: TRBV4-1
CDR3nt: TGCGCCAGCAGCCAACACCCACAGGGGTACACTGAAGCTTTCTTT
CDR3aa: CASSQHPQGYTEAFF